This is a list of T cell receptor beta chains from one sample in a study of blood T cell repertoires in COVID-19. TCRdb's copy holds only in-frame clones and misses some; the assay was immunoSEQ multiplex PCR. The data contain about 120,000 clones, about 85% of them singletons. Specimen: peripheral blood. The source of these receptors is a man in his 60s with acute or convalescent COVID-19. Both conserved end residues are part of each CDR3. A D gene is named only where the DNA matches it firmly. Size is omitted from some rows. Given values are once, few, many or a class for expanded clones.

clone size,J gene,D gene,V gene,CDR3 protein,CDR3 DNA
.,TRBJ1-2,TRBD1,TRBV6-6,CASSYSARGSDF,TGTGCCAGCAGTTACTCGGCCAGGGGGTCCGACTTC
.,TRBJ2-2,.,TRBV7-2,CASTRDFKAGELFF,TGTGCCAGCACCCGGGACTTTAAAGCCGGGGAGCTGTTTTTT
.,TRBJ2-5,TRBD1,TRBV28,CASSSSGQGIETQYF,TGTGCCAGCAGTTCCTCTGGACAGGGGATAGAGACCCAGTACTTC
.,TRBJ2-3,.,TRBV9,CASSTTSLRGTDTQYF,TGTGCCAGCAGCACCACTAGCCTGAGGGGCACAGATACGCAGTATTTT
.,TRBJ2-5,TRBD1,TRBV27,CASSLDRTGLETQYF,TGTGCCAGCAGTTTAGACAGGACAGGGCTAGAGACCCAGTACTTC
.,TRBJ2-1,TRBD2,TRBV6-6,CAAGIAGVSGNEQFF,TGTGCCGCGGGGATAGCGGGAGTAAGTGGTAATGAGCAGTTCTTC
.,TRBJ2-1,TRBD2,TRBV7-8,CASSLAARLASSYNEQFF,TGTGCCAGCAGCTTAGCCGCGCGACTAGCGAGCTCCTACAATGAGCAGTTCTTC
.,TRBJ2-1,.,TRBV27,CASSLTGWGEQFF,TGTGCCAGCAGTTTAACAGGGTGGGGTGAGCAGTTCTTC
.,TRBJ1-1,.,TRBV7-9,CASSLERAREAFF,TGTGCCAGCAGCTTAGAGAGGGCGCGAGAAGCTTTCTTT
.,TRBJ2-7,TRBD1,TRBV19,CASSSPGQVSYEQYF,TGTGCCAGTAGTTCCCCGGGACAGGTCTCCTACGAGCAGTACTTC
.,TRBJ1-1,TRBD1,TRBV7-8,CASSLVQGENTEAFF,TGTGCCAGCAGCTTAGTACAGGGGGAGAACACTGAAGCTTTCTTT
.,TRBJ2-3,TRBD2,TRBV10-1,CASSLAGDTDTQYF,TGCGCCAGCAGTCTAGCGGGGGACACAGATACGCAGTATTTT
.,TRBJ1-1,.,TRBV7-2,CASSLSQIRGTEAFF,TGTGCCAGCAGCTTGAGTCAAATCCGAGGCACTGAAGCTTTCTTT
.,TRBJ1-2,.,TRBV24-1,CATSDWTVNYGYTF,TGTGCCACCAGTGATTGGACAGTGAACTATGGCTACACCTTC
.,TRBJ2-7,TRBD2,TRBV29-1,CSVGLAGGSYEQYF,TGCAGCGTTGGGTTAGCGGGAGGATCCTACGAGCAGTACTTC
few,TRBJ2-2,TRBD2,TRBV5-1,CASSLAQTGGPYTGELFF,TGCGCCAGCAGCTTGGCCCAGACGGGAGGGCCGTACACCGGGGAGCTGTTTTTT
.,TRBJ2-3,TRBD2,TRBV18,CASSPLGLAGGPGTDTQYF,TGTGCCAGCTCACCGTTGGGACTAGCGGGAGGGCCGGGCACAGATACGCAGTATTTT
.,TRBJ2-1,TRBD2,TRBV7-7,CASSLGASGRANEQFF,TGTGCTAGCAGCTTAGGGGCTAGCGGGAGGGCCAATGAGCAGTTCTTC
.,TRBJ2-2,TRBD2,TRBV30,CALRLAGGSTGELFF,TGTGCCCTCCGACTAGCGGGAGGATCCACCGGGGAGCTGTTTTTT
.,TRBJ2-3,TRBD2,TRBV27,CATTTSGSVTDTQYF,TGTGCCACTACGACTAGCGGGAGTGTAACAGATACGCAGTATTTT
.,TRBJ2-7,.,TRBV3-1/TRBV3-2,CASSQDLVQGRQYF,TGTGCCAGCAGCCAAGATCTAGTTCAGGGCCGGCAGTACTTC
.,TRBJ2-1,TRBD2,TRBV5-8,CASLEVGGSYNEQFF,TGTGCCAGCTTGGAGGTGGGCGGGAGTTACAATGAGCAGTTCTTC
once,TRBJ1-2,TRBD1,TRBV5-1,CASSLGTGAPGTF,TGCGCCAGCAGCTTGGGGACAGGGGCCCCCGGGACCTTC
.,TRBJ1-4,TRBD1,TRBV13,CASSSTGSGREKLFF,TGTGCCAGCAGCTCGACAGGGTCGGGGAGAGAAAAACTGTTTTTT
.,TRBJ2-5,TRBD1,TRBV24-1,CATSDRDREETQYF,TGTGCCACCAGTGACAGGGACAGGGAAGAGACCCAGTACTTC
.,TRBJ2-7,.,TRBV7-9,CASSIRSPTYEQYF,TGTGCCAGCAGCATTAGAAGCCCGACCTACGAGCAGTACTTC
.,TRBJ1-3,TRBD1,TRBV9,CASSESPGQAEATIYF,TGTGCCAGCAGCGAATCTCCGGGACAGGCCGAGGCAACCATATATTTT
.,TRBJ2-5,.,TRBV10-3,CAINRGAGETQYF,TGTGCCATCAATAGGGGAGCGGGTGAGACCCAGTACTTC
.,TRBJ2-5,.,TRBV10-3,CAIRDFQETQYF,TGTGCCATCAGGGACTTCCAAGAGACCCAGTACTTC
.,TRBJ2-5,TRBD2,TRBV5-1,CASSLGTSESAQYF,TGCGCCAGCAGCTTGGGGACTAGCGAGTCGGCCCAGTACTTC
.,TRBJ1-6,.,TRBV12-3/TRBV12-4,CASRGATNSPLHF,TGTGCCAGCCGGGGGGCCACTAATTCACCCCTCCACTTT
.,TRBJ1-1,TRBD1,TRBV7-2,CASSLVLWGRGLNTEAFF,TGTGCCAGCAGCTTAGTGTTGTGGGGCAGGGGGCTGAACACTGAAGCTTTCTTT